This T cell receptor beta chain was sequenced for a study of blood T cell repertoires in COVID-19 (dated by TCRdb to about 2020). In terms of the full investigation: The collaborator samples originated in the United States, Italy and Spain and spanned the acute and convalescent phases of COVID-19. The material from the prospective study consisted of cDNA or gDNA derived from T cells, B-cell-depleted T cells, or PBMCs. Subjects who had been exposed to COVID-19, were actively infected with it, or had recovered from it provided the deeply sampled blood TCRbeta repertoires that made up the dataset. A freely available public database, intended as a resource for researchers studying the immune response to SARS-CoV-2, is where the repertoires were released. Samples were obtained from the ongoing ImmuneRACE study (first 160 participants) and from some 1,200 subjects provided by 6 global collaborators. Sample metadata almost always included a de-identified subject ID, COVID-19 status, age in years and sex. HLA class I and class II types, where available, came from metadata supplied by the sample provider rather than from assay-based typing.

The collaborating institutions used their own protocols to collect whole blood in K2EDTA tubes. Collaborator samples were shipped for TCRbeta analysis as frozen whole blood, isolated PBMCs, or DNA extracted from either sample type. Study-wide conclusions, independent of this receptor: The amount of clinical and demographic metadata varied by source and participant and was provided uncurated.

TCRbeta CDR3 regions were amplified from genomic DNA by means of the immunoSEQ Assay, a bias-controlled multiplex PCR. For the original study's pipeline: Nucleated cell counts per sample were estimated from amplification of reference gene primers within the assay. Sequence reads were collapsed and filtered to measure the absolute abundance of every unique TCRbeta CDR3 rearrangement. Productive Simpson clonality was computed per sample as the square root of Simpson's diversity index over productive rearrangements. Not all clones reach the TCRdb copy of this immuneACCESS table, which keeps in-frame sequences only. Checked studies attribute under half of the gap to unresolved V genes and leave the rest unexplained. That table furnishes V, J and clone size, whereas the DNA furnished D and trimming. The sample includes tens of thousands of clones, with 75% to 90% observed a single time. The leading ten clones occupy approximately 5.5% of the sample.

As regards this clone: Which antigen it targets is not known. No much larger clone exists at a distance of one base, and base qualities are not known.

V loses 1 base, J loses 4 bases, and the germline ends lie 8 bases apart. The CDR3 runs 14 residues from the cysteine to the phenylalanine. Of the read, only the CDR3 DNA is kept; its 42 bases are in frame from base 1. CDR1 and CDR2 (SGHRS, YFSETQ) derive from the germline V gene. This TCR derives from a man older than 75 with acute or convalescent COVID-19. The chain joins TRBV5-1 to TRBJ2-2; the D gene lacks a confident call. Material: peripheral blood. The DNA sequence is as follows: TGCGCCAGCAGCTTGTTGGAGCGCACCGGGGAGCTGTTTTTT. This gives the protein CASSLLERTGELFF.